The rows below give T cell receptor beta chains drawn from one sample of a study of Ad26.COV2.S vaccination and SARS-CoV-2 variants. The data were produced by immunoSEQ multiplex PCR, yet TCRdb's version contains in-frame clones alone and is incomplete. The table has roughly 380,000 clones, about 91% seen once. The material sequenced was peripheral blood, taken after recovery from COVID-19. The receptors were gathered from a human donor who had recovered from COVID-19. Both conserved end residues are part of each CDR3. A D gene is named only where the DNA matches it firmly. Only part of the rows carry a size: once, few, many, or a class if the clone is expanded.

D | J | size | V | DNA | CDR3
TRBD2 | TRBJ2-2 | . | TRBV5-1 | TGCGCCAGCAGCCTGAGTAGCGGGGGGACCTTTTCGAACACCGGGGAGCTGTTTTTT | CASSLSSGGTFSNTGELFF
TRBD1 | TRBJ1-1 | . | TRBV14 | TGTGCCAGCAGCCCTCGGACAGGGGCCACTGAAGCTTTCTTT | CASSPRTGATEAFF
. | TRBJ1-2 | once | TRBV27 | TGTGCCAGCAGTCCGCGGGGAGATGGCTACACCTTC | CASSPRGDGYTF
TRBD1 | TRBJ1-2 | . | TRBV7-9 | TGTGCCAGCAGCCTAGGGACAGGGGACGGCTACACCTTC | CASSLGTGDGYTF
. | TRBJ2-7 | . | TRBV18 | TGTGCCAGCTCTCAAAAACAGGGCTACGAGCAGTACTTC | CASSQKQGYEQYF
. | TRBJ1-5 | . | TRBV15 | TGTGCCACCAGCAGACGGGAAAGCAATCAGCCCCAGCATTTT | CATSRRESNQPQHF
. | TRBJ1-2 | . | TRBV6-5 | TGTGCCAGCAGATTCCCCGACAGCTATGGCTACACCTTC | CASRFPDSYGYTF
. | TRBJ1-6 | . | TRBV11-2 | TGTGCCAGCAGCTTGAGCCCGGCTAGGAGGGTCTCACCCCTCCACTTT | CASSLSPARRVSPLHF
. | TRBJ1-4 | . | TRBV4-1 | TGCGCCAGCAGCCCGTATAGGATTAATGAAAAACTGTTTTTT | CASSPYRINEKLFF
. | TRBJ2-7 | . | TRBV9 | TGTGCCAGCACTCCGGGACTCGGATACGAGCAGTACTTC | CASTPGLGYEQYF
. | TRBJ2-2 | . | TRBV7-2 | TGTGCCAGCAGCTTCGGTTTTTGGGGTAGGGAGCTGTTTTTT | CASSFGFWGRELFF
TRBD1 | TRBJ2-2 | . | TRBV29-1 | TGCAGCGTCTCCGGGACAGCCTCCAACACCGGGGAGCTGTTTTTT | CSVSGTASNTGELFF
. | TRBJ1-6 | . | TRBV10-1 | TGCGCCAGCAGTGATGGTCAGGGGTCACCCCTCCACTTT | CASSDGQGSPLHF
TRBD1 | TRBJ2-5 | . | TRBV5-4 | TGTGCCAGCAGCAGGGGGCCTCTCCAAGAGACCCAGTACTTC | CASSRGPLQETQYF
. | TRBJ2-1 | . | TRBV20-1 | TGCAGTGCTAGTTTTAGGGCGAGGAGCAATGAGCAGTTCTTC | CSASFRARSNEQFF
. | TRBJ2-2 | . | TRBV6-5 | TGTGCCAGCAGTTACCTATTAGAGTCCGGGGAGCTGTTTTTT | CASSYLLESGELFF
. | TRBJ1-1 | . | TRBV27 | TGTGCCAGCAGTTTGGGCAGGGCCACTGAAGCTTTCTTT | CASSLGRATEAFF